The sequence of this T cell receptor (beta chain) was determined in a study of blood T cells in healthy people across ages. Through a sample-barcoded 5' primer and a J-beta primer mix, a second PCR was run for roughly 7 to 12 cycles. TCRdb independently ran MiXCR on the 5' RACE reads; one entry per CDR3 protein. Seen here are roughly 1,700,000 distinct CDR3 sequences, under 30% observed once, and the top ten hold over 7%. CDR1 is MDHEN, CDR2 SYDVKM, per germline. The junction had 7 bases not matched to a gene; V was cut back by 7 bases and J by 5 bases. The CDR3 is 13 amino acids. The sequenced sample consisted of blood. This sequence originates from a woman between 25 and 40 years old in good health. The V and J genes are TRBV28 and TRBJ2-5; TRBD2 aligns across 7 bases. Written as DNA, the CDR3 is TGTGCCAGCAAGTCCGGGAGGCAGGAGACCCAGTACTTC. It codes for CASKSGRQETQYF.